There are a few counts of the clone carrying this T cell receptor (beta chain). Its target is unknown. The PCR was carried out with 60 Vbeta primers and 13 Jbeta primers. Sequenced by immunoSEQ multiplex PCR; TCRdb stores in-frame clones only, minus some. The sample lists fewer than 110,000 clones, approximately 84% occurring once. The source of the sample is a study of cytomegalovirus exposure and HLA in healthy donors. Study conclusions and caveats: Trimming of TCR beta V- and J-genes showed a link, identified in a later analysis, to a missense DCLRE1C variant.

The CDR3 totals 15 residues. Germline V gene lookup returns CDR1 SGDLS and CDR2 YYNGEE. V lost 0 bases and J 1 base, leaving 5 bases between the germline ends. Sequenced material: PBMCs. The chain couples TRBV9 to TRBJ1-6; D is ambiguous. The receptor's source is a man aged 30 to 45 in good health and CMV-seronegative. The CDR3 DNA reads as TGTGCCAGCAGCGTAGGAGTATCCTATAATTCACCCCTCCACTTT. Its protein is CASSVGVSYNSPLHF.